Listed here are 11 T cell receptor beta chains from one sample, sequenced in a study of cytomegalovirus exposure and HLA in healthy donors. The PCR had 60 Vbeta and 13 Jbeta primers. The data were produced by immunoSEQ multiplex PCR, yet TCRdb's version contains in-frame clones alone and is incomplete. The sample data list about 200,000 clones. The sample consisted of PBMCs. These receptor sequences come from a young man in good health and CMV-seronegative.

The chain employs TRBV5-6 and TRBJ2-7; D may be TRBD1 (6 bases). The CDR3 is 11 residues long. V lost 3 bases and J lost 12, with 13 bases in between. CDR1 and CDR2 (germline): SGHDT, YYEEEE. As DNA, the CDR3 is TGTGCCAGCAGCTCTACAGGGCTTCTGTACTTC. It specifies CASSSTGLLYF.

This rearrangement joins TRBV28 to TRBJ1-4; D uncertain. The CDR3 contains 16 residues. Germline-derived CDR1 and CDR2 are MDHEN and SYDVKM. Trimming removed 1 base at V and 0 bases at J, with 9 bases between. In nucleotides, the CDR3 is TGTGCCAGCAGTTTATCCTTCGGTGCAACTAATGAAAAACTGTTTTTT. This sequence encodes CASSLSFGATNEKLFF.

The J gene is TRBJ2-7, the V gene TRBV19, with D possibly matching TRBD2 (6 bases). Germline loops: CDR1 LNHDA, CDR2 SQIVND (reference sequence). Trimming shortened V by 0 bases and J by 7 bases, and 10 bases separated the two germline ends. The CDR3 is made up of 13 amino acids. The CDR3 spells CASSIDLGGEQYF. DNA for the CDR3: TGTGCCAGTAGTATAGATCTAGGAGGGGAGCAGTACTTC.

This chain's CDR3 is CASSQSGRDSYF. In DNA, the CDR3 is TGTGCCAGCAGCCAATCTGGACGGGACTCGTATTTT. V is TRBV16 and J is TRBJ2-3; TRBD2 is a possible D gene (6 bases). The CDR3 consists of 12 residues. Germline V lookup: CDR1 KGHSY, CDR2 FQNENV. Between the trimmed V and J ends, which lost 0 bases and 14 bases, there was a span of 12 bases.

As DNA, the CDR3 is TGCGCCAGCAGCCAAGAAACAACGTCTAACTATGGCTACACCTTC. This encodes CASSQETTSNYGYTF. The genes are TRBV4-3 and TRBJ1-2; no reliable D call. Germline CDR1 LGHNA, CDR2 YSLEER. V dropped 0 bases and J dropped 0 bases, with 8 bases sitting between them. This CDR3 has 15 amino acids.

The CDR3 reads CASSLSGGAANEKLFF. CDR3 sequence (DNA): TGTGCCAGCAGCTTATCCGGAGGGGCGGCTAATGAAAAACTGTTTTTT. The chain couples TRBV7-2 to TRBJ1-4, with TRBD1 as a possible D gene (5 bases). V gave up 2 bases and J gave up 3 bases, with 13 bases separating them. Germline values: CDR1 SGHTA, CDR2 FQGNSA. This CDR3 spans 16 amino acids. Looking up the rest from reference TRBV7-2 and TRBJ1-4 gives the full variable domain: GAGVSQSPSNKVTEKGKDVELRCDPISGHTALYWYRQSLGQGLEFLIYFQGNSAPDKSGLPSDRFSAERTGGSVSTLTIQRTQQEDSAVYLCASSLSGGAANEKLFFGSGTQLSVL.

V and J are TRBV7-7 and TRBJ2-3, with D possibly being TRBD2 (5 bases). Trimming took 4 bases from V and 6 from J, leaving 11 bases between them. Germline V gene lookup returns CDR1 SSHAT and CDR2 FNYEAQ (reference sequence). CDR3 length: 13 amino acids. CDR3 residues: CASSSGEGDTQYF. Here the CDR3 DNA reads TGTGCCAGCAGCTCCGGAGAGGGCGATACGCAGTATTTT.

The chain links TRBV10-3 to TRBJ2-7, with 9 nucleotides matching TRBD1. Germline-derived CDR1 and CDR2 are ENHRY and SYGVKD. The CDR3 consists of 15 residues. V gave up 3 bases and J gave up 5 bases; unmatched junction bases: 8. CDR3 bases: TGTGCCATCAGTGACTTTGACAGGGGGTCCAACGAGCAGTACTTC. It specifies CAISDFDRGSNEQYF.

V usage is TRBV11-2 and J usage is TRBJ1-2; no clear D. The V and J ends lost 4 bases and 4 bases respectively, with 7 bases between them. Germline CDR1 SGHAT, CDR2 FQNNGV. The length of the CDR3 is 12 residues. CDR3 loop: CASSSFLYGYTF. CDR3 in DNA: TGTGCCAGCAGCTCGTTTCTCTATGGCTACACCTTC.

CDR3 DNA sequence: TGTGCCAGCAGCTACAGGGGGGCCCCAGAGACCCAGTACTTC. Protein: CASSYRGAPETQYF. This rearrangement joins TRBV6-1 to TRBJ2-5; 8 bases fit TRBD1. V dropped 6 bases and J dropped 4; count of bases not matched to a gene: 7. This CDR3 region has 14 residues. Germline CDR1 reads MNHNS; CDR2 reads SASEGT.

This rearrangement joins TRBV5-1 to TRBJ2-2; the match to TRBD2 covers 9 bases. V dropped 4 bases and J dropped 2; count of bases not matched to a gene: 6. The CDR3 sequence is 16 residues long. The germline V gene has CDR1 SGHRS and CDR2 YFSETQ. In nucleotides, the CDR3 is TGCGCCAGCAGCGAAGGCGGGGGGGCCAACACCGGGGAGCTGTTTTTT. It codes for CASSEGGGANTGELFF. Full variable domain (missing parts from reference TRBV5-1 and TRBJ2-2): KAGVTQTPRYLIKTRGQQVTLSCSPISGHRSVSWYQQTPGQGLQFLFEYFSETQRNKGNFPGRFSGRQFSNSRSEMNVSTLELGDSALYLCASSEGGGANTGELFFGEGSRLTVL.